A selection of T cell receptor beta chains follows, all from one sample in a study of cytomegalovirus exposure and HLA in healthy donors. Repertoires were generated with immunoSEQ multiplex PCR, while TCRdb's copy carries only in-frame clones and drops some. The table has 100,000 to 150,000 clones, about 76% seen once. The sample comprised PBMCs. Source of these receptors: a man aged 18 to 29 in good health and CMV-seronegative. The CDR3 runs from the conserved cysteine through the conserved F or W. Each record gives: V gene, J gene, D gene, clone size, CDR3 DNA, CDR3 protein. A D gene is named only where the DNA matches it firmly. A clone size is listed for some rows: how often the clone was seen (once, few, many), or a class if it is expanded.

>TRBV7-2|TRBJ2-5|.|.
TGTGCCAGCAGCCAGGACAGTAACCAAGAGACCCAGTACTTC
CASSQDSNQETQYF
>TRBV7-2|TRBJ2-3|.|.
TGTGCCAGCAGCTTGTCCCTCACAGATACGCAGTATTTT
CASSLSLTDTQYF
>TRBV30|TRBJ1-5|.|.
TGTGCCTGGAGTGTGACAGTGGGCAATCAGCCCCAGCATTTT
CAWSVTVGNQPQHF
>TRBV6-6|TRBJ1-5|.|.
TGTGCCAGCAGTGACCCTAGATCCGGCGGTCAGCCCCAGCATTTT
CASSDPRSGGQPQHF
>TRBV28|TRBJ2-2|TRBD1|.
TGTGCCAGCACCGGGACAGGTAACACCGGGGAGCTGTTTTTT
CASTGTGNTGELFF
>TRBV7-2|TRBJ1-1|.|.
TGTGCCAGCAGCTCCGGGTCATACACTGAAGCTTTCTTT
CASSSGSYTEAFF
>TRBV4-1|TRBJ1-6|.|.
TGCGCCAGCAGCCTGAAGTTGAGCTCCTATAATTCACCCCTCCACTTT
CASSLKLSSYNSPLHF
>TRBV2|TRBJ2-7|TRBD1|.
TGTGCCAGCAGGGAAAAGACAGGGACGCCTACGGAGCAGTACTTC
CASREKTGTPTEQYF
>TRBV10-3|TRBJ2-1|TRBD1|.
TGTGCCATCAGTGAGTCCCGGGACAGGGCGTTGGGGTACAATGAGCAGTTCTTC
CAISESRDRALGYNEQFF
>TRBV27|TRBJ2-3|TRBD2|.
TGTGCCAGCAGTATGACTAGCGGCACAGATACGCAGTATTTT
CASSMTSGTDTQYF
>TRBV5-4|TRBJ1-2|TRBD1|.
TGTGCCAGCAGCTTGGACAGGGGGCATGGCTACACCTTC
CASSLDRGHGYTF
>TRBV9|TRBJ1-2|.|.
TGTGCCAGCAGCTGGGGAGTGGGTGACTATGGCTACACCTTC
CASSWGVGDYGYTF
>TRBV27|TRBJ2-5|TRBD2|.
TGTGCCAGCAGTTTACCAGGACTAGCGGGGCAAGAGACCCAGTACTTC
CASSLPGLAGQETQYF
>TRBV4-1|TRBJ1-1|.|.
TGCGCCAGCAGCCAAACTCAGGTGATCACTGAAGCTTTCTTT
CASSQTQVITEAFF
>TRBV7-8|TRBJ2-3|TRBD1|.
TGTGCCAGCAGCTATTCGACAGGGGTTGGCACAGATACGCAGTATTTT
CASSYSTGVGTDTQYF
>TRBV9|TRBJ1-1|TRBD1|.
TGTGCCAGCAGCGTAGGTAACAGGGGATGGACTGAAGCTTTCTTT
CASSVGNRGWTEAFF
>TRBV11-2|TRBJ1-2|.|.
TGTGCCAGCAGCTTAGTAGGCAGGGTCGGGTATGGCTACACCTTC
CASSLVGRVGYGYTF
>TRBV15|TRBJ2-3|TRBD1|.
TGTGCCACCAGCACAATCGGGACAGCGGTAGATACGCAGTATTTT
CATSTIGTAVDTQYF
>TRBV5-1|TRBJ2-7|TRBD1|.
TGCGCCAGCAGCACTGGACAGGGGGCCTCCTACGAGCAGTACTTC
CASSTGQGASYEQYF
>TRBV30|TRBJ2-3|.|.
TGTGCCTGGAAGGACTCCGGCCCGGATACGCAGTATTTT
CAWKDSGPDTQYF
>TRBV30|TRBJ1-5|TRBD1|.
TGTGCCTGGAGTACAGGGGACAGCCGCAATCAGCCCCAGCATTTT
CAWSTGDSRNQPQHF
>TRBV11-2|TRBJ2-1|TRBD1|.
TGTGCCAGCAGCAAGGACAGGGGCTCCTACAATGAGCAGTTCTTC
CASSKDRGSYNEQFF
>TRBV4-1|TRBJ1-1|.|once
TGCGCCAGCAGCCAAGTAGGGGGTCCCTTGAACACTGAAGCTTTCTTT
CASSQVGGPLNTEAFF
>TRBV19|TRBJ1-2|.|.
TGTGCCAGTACCCTATGGGGCTCAGGGACTAACTATGGCTACACCTTC
CASTLWGSGTNYGYTF
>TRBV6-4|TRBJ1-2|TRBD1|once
TGTGCCAGCAGTGCCTCGGGACAGGGGATAAATTCCTATGGCTACACCTTC
CASSASGQGINSYGYTF